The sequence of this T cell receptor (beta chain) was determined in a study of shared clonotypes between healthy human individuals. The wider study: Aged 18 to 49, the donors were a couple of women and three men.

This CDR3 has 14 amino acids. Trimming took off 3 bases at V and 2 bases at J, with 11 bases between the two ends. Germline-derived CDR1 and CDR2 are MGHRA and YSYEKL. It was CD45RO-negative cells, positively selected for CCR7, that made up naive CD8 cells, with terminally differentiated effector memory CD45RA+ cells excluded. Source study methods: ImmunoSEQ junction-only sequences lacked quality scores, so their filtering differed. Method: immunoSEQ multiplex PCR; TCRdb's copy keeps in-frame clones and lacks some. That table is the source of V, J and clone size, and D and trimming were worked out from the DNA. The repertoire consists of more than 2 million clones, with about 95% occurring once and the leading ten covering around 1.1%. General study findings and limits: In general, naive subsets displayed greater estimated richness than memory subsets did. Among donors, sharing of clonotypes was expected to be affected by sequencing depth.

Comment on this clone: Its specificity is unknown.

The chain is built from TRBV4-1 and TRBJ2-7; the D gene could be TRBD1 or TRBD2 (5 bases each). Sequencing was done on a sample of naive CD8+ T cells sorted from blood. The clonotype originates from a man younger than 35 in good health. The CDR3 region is CASSHVGVAYEQYF. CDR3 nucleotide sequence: TGCGCCAGCAGCCACGTGGGGGTCGCCTACGAGCAGTACTTC.